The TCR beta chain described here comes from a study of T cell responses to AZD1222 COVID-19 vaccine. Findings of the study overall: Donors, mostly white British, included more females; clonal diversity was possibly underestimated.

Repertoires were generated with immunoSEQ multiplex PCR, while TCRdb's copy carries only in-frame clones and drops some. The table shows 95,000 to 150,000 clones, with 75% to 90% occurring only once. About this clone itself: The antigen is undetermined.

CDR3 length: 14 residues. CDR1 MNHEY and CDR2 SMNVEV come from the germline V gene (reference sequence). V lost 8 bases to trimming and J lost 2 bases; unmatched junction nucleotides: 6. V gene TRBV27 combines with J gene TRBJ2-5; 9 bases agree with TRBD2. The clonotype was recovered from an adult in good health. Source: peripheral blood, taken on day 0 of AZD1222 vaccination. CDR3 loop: CASFSGSGQETQYF. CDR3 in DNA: TGTGCCAGCTTTAGCGGGAGTGGGCAAGAGACCCAGTACTTC.